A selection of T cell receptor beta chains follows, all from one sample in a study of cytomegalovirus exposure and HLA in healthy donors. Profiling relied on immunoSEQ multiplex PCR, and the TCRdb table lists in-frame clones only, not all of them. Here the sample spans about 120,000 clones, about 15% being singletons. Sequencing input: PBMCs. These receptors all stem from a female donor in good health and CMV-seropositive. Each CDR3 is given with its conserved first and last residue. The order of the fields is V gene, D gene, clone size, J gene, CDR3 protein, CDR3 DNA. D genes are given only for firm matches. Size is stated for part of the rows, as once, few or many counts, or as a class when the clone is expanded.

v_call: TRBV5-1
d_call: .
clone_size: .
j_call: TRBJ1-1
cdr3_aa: CASSFDRRNTEAFF
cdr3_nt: TGCGCCAGCAGCTTTGACAGACGGAACACTGAAGCTTTCTTT

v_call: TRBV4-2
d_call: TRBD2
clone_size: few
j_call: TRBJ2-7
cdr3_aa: CASSQETSGFYEQYF
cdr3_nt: TGTGCCAGCAGCCAAGAGACTAGCGGGTTCTACGAGCAGTACTTC

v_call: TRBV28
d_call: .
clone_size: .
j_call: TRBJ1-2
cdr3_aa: CASSSINRWAGYTF
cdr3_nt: TGTGCCAGCAGTTCAATCAACCGGTGGGCTGGCTACACCTTC

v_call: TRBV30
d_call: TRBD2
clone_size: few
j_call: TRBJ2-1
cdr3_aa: CAWSFPSGRPPEQFF
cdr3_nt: TGTGCCTGGAGTTTCCCTAGCGGGAGGCCCCCGGAGCAGTTCTTC

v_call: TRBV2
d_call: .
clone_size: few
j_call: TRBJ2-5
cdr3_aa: CASSRIGTPQETQYF
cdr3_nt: TGTGCCAGCAGTAGGATAGGGACTCCCCAAGAGACCCAGTACTTC

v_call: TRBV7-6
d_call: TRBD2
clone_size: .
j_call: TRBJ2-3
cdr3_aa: CASSPVPGTSGTDTQYF
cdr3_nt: TGTGCCAGCAGCCCGGTCCCCGGGACTAGCGGCACAGATACGCAGTATTTT

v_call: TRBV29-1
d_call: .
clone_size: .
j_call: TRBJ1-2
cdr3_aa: CSASGGGSGGYTF
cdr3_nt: TGCAGCGCCTCCGGGGGAGGGTCAGGTGGCTACACCTTC

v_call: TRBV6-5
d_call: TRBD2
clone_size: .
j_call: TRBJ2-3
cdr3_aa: CASGRLAGSEDTQYF
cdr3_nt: TGTGCCAGCGGGAGACTAGCGGGATCGGAAGATACGCAGTATTTT

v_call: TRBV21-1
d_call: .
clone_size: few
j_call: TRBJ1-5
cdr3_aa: CASSKAKDRPTPQHF
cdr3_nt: TGTGCCAGCAGCAAAGCGAAGGACAGGCCTACTCCCCAGCATTTT

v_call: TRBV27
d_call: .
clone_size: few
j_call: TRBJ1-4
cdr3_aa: CASSLVVAEKLFF
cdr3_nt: TGTGCCAGCAGTTTAGTAGTTGCTGAAAAACTGTTTTTT

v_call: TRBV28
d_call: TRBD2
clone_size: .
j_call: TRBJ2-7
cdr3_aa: CASSPIAGVAGEQYF
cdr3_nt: TGTGCCAGCAGTCCTATAGCGGGAGTGGCGGGGGAGCAGTACTTC

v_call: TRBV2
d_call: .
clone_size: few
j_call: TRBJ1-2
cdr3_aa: CASNRQGNYGYTF
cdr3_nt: TGTGCCAGCAATAGGCAGGGGAACTATGGCTACACCTTC

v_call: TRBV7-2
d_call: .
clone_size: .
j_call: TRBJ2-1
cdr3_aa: CASSLSRGFSNEQFF
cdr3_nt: TGTGCCAGCAGTTTATCCCGAGGCTTTTCCAATGAGCAGTTCTTC

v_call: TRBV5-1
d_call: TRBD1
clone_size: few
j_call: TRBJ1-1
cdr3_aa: CASREQGAGTEAFF
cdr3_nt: TGCGCCAGCAGGGAACAGGGGGCGGGCACTGAAGCTTTCTTT

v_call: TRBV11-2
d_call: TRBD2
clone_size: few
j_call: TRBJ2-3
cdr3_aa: CASSPPAAGGTDTQYF
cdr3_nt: TGTGCCAGCAGCCCCCCCGCGGCGGGGGGCACAGATACGCAGTATTTT

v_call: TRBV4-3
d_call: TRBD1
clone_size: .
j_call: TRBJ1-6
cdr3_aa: CASSQDMTGKAPLHF
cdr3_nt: TGCGCCAGCAGCCAAGATATGACAGGGAAGGCACCCCTCCACTTT